Here is one T cell receptor beta chain with its context. Its antigen is unknown. Researchers ran the PCR with 60 Vbeta and 13 Jbeta primers. The protocol was immunoSEQ multiplex PCR, while the TCRdb copy is restricted to in-frame clones and leaves out a portion. This table holds under 300,000 clones, under 80% found once. These data originate in a study of cytomegalovirus exposure and HLA in healthy donors. Study-wide results and limits: A missense DCLRE1C variant was associated with V- and J-gene trimming of TCR beta chains in a later analysis, and an independent cohort replicated the association. With DRB1 most and HLA-C fewest, TCR association rates differed between HLA loci in a later analysis.

Germline CDR1 reads SGHTA; CDR2 reads FQGNSA. The CDR3 is 14 amino acids. V gave up 1 base and J gave up 2 bases, with 9 bases separating them. Donors sampled were nominally healthy, though unrecorded immune exposures were likely. Sequencing used PBMCs. This receptor was taken from a female donor in good health and CMV-seronegative. The gene calls are TRBV7-2 and TRBJ2-7; the D is unclear. The CDR3 bases are TGTGCCAGCAGCTTAGGGCGGATAACCTACGAGCAGTACTTC. It yields the protein CASSLGRITYEQYF.